The 24 T cell receptor beta chains listed next were all sequenced from one sample in a study of CD8 T cells in ankylosing spondylitis. A single record per CDR3 protein comes from TCRdb applying MiXCR to the 5' RACE reads. The table shows approximately 550,000 distinct CDR3 sequences, with about 12% occurring only once. No antigen has been assigned to these receptors. Study-level points and caveats: Typical of ankylosing spondylitis blood, it appeared, was a TCR beta motif of several highly homologous variants.

The sample comprised blood, either unsorted or a sorted T cell fraction (not recorded which). These TCRs come from a male donor with ankylosing spondylitis.

In its sample, this clonotype was seen a few times. This chain connects TRBV5-1 to TRBJ2-5; D is possibly TRBD1 (6 bases). The V end lost 4 bases, the J end lost 7 bases, and 17 bases lay between the germline ends. CDR1 and CDR2 from the germline V gene are SGHRS and YFSETQ. The CDR3 extends over 14 amino acids. The chain's CDR3 is CASSGNAGTPTQYF. The CDR3 coding sequence is TGCGCCAGCAGCGGCAACGCCGGGACACCGACCCAGTACTTC.

This clonotype was counted only a few times. J is TRBJ1-4 and V is TRBV7-2; D perhaps matches TRBD1 (5 bases). Germline assignment: CDR1 SGHTA and CDR2 FQGNSA. The CDR3 is made up of 13 amino acids. Trimming stripped 2 bases from V and 8 bases from J, with 9 bases between. The CDR3 DNA follows: TGTGCCAGCAGCTTACTGGGGGGGGAAAAACTGTTTTTT. It yields the protein CASSLLGGEKLFF. The whole variable domain, remainder taken from reference TRBV7-2 and TRBJ1-4, is GAGVSQSPSNKVTEKGKDVELRCDPISGHTALYWYRQSLGQGLEFLIYFQGNSAPDKSGLPSDRFSAERTGGSVSTLTIQRTQQEDSAVYLCASSLLGGEKLFFGSGTQLSVL.

The chain has TRBV6-1 and TRBJ1-6; D ambiguous. The V end lost 4 bases, the J end lost 0 bases, and 13 bases lay between the germline ends. The CDR3 loop spans 17 amino acids. Per the germline V gene, CDR1 is MNHNS and CDR2 is SASEGT. CDR3 sequence reads: CASSVREGSSYNSPLHF. CDR3 DNA sequence: TGTGCCAGCAGTGTAAGGGAAGGGAGCTCCTATAATTCACCCCTCCACTTT.

This clonotype occurred a few times. This rearrangement joins TRBV20-1 to TRBJ2-1, with 8 bases identical to TRBD2. The germline CDR1 and CDR2 sequences are DFQATT and SNEGSKA (reference sequence). CDR3 length: 15 amino acids. V shed 7 bases, J shed 8 bases, and the junction held 16 bases outside the gene matches. The CDR3 sequence: CSGVGRAGERYEQFF. CDR3 DNA sequence: TGCAGTGGGGTCGGGAGGGCCGGAGAGAGGTATGAGCAGTTCTTC.

The rearrangement uses TRBV2 and TRBJ2-4; a weak D match, TRBD1 (5 bases). Germline V lookup: CDR1 SNHLY, CDR2 FYNNEI. CDR3 size: 16 residues. The ends were cut back, 2 bases at V and 7 bases at J, with 18 bases in the middle. The chain's CDR3 is CASSELGVAGYNIQYF. The CDR3 region has the DNA TGTGCCAGCAGTGAATTAGGTGTGGCAGGGTATAACATTCAGTACTTC.

This clonotype has a count of ten or more. The chain uses TRBV2 and TRBJ1-1, with TRBD1 matching 10 bases. This CDR3 is built from 14 residues. From germline, CDR1 is SNHLY and CDR2 FYNNEI. V trimming: 6 bases; J trimming: 4 bases; junction bases outside the gene matches: 5. DNA for the CDR3: TGTGCCAGCAGCAAGTGGACAGGGGGCACTGAAGCTTTCTTT. This codes for CASSKWTGGTEAFF.

Of note for this clonotype: This may be a read error, as it is one base from a much larger clone. Because it lacks the conserved phenylalanine or tryptophan at the end, this CDR3 is likely a read error. CDR3 sequence reads: CASSRQGDVDETQYL. The CDR3 DNA is TGTGCCAGCAGCCGACAGGGGGATGTCGATGAGACCCAGTACCTC. This chain joins TRBV5-5 and TRBJ2-5; 9 nucleotides match TRBD1. Looked up from germline, CDR1 is SGHKS and CDR2 is YYEKEE (reference sequence). The CDR3 is 15 amino acids. V was pared by 4 bases and J by 5 bases, with 9 bases of the junction left unmatched.

The genes are TRBV27 and TRBJ1-2, with 9 bases fitting TRBD1. Trimming at V came to 4 bases and at J to 1 base, leaving 4 bases not matched to a gene. This CDR3 has 15 residues. Germline loops: CDR1 MNHEY, CDR2 SMNVEV (reference sequence). The CDR3 region has the DNA TGTGCCAGCAGTTCAAGGGACAGGGTTAACTATGGCTACACCTTC. Protein sequence: CASSSRDRVNYGYTF.

Ten or more counts support this clonotype. The J gene is TRBJ1-1, the V gene TRBV4-1; D perhaps matches TRBD1 (6 bases). The germline gives CDR1 MGHRA, CDR2 YSYEKL. Between the trimmed V and J ends, which lost 0 bases and 1 base, there was a span of 9 bases. The CDR3 totals 15 residues. CDR3 bases: TGCGCCAGCAGCCAAGAACGAGGGGGGAACACTGAAGCTTTCTTT. Its protein is CASSQERGGNTEAFF.

The chain links TRBV7-9 to TRBJ1-5; 9 nucleotides align to TRBD1. The CDR3 length is 15 residues. Germline V lookup: CDR1 SEHNR, CDR2 FQNEAQ (reference sequence). V was clipped by 5 bases and J by 4 bases; unmatched bases: 6. In DNA form, the CDR3 reads TGTGCCAGCAGCCCGGGGGACAGGGCTAATCAGCCCCAGCATTTT. Amino acids: CASSPGDRANQPQHF. The whole variable domain, filled in from reference TRBV7-9 and TRBJ1-5, reads DTGVSQNPRHKITKRGQNVTFRCDPISEHNRLYWYRQTLGQGPEFLTYFQNEAQLEKSRLLSDRFSAERPKGSFSTLEIQRTEQGDSAMYLCASSPGDRANQPQHFGDGTRLSIL.

This clonotype appeared many times. The CDR3 bases are TGTGCCAGCACCTTACAGGGGAGGTTGGACACTGAAGCTTTCTTT. As protein: CASTLQGRLDTEAFF. The chain uses TRBV12-3 or TRBV12-4 and TRBJ1-1; TRBD1 matches 7 bases. This CDR3 comprises 15 residues. Losses at the gene ends were 7 bases for V and 3 bases for J; bases not matched to a gene: 11.

The chain recombines TRBV20-1 with TRBJ2-5; 9 positions agree with TRBD1. CDR3 length equals 14 residues. With 6 bases clipped from V and 1 base from J, the junction kept 6 bases outside the gene matches. The germline gives CDR1 DFQATT, CDR2 SNEGSKA (reference sequence). CDR3 nucleotides: TGCAGTGCCCCGCCGGACAGGGGCCAAGAGACCCAGTACTTC. This encodes CSAPPDRGQETQYF.

This clonotype was counted many times. This CDR3 is CAISGGTGGTDTQYF. The CDR3 nucleotides are TGTGCCATCAGTGGAGGGACAGGGGGCACAGATACGCAGTATTTT. The rearrangement uses TRBV10-3 and TRBJ2-3; 10 positions agree with TRBD1. The CDR3 is made up of 15 amino acids. Trimming at V came to 4 bases and at J to 1 base, leaving 2 bases not matched to a gene. Germline CDR1 is ENHRY and CDR2 is SYGVKD.

This clonotype was counted between two and nine times. This chain joins TRBV10-3 and TRBJ1-6; D unresolved. V dropped 0 bases and J dropped 11 bases, with 5 bases sitting between them. CDR3 length: 12 amino acids. CDR1 and CDR2 from the germline V gene are ENHRY and SYGVKD. The CDR3 spells CAISESSTPLHF. In DNA form, the CDR3 reads TGTGCCATCAGTGAGTCTTCGACACCCCTCCACTTT.

This clonotype was counted a few times. The rearrangement links TRBV3-1 to TRBJ1-2, with unresolved D. The CDR3 extends over 14 amino acids. V dropped 0 bases and J dropped 5 bases, with 10 bases sitting between them. Per the germline V gene, CDR1 is LGHDT and CDR2 is YNNKEL (reference sequence). The CDR3 protein is CASSQDRGRYGYTF. In DNA form, the CDR3 reads TGTGCCAGCAGCCAAGATCGCGGAAGGTATGGCTACACCTTC.

This clonotype was observed a few times. The chain links TRBV3-1 to TRBJ2-7, with 13 bases identical to TRBD2. Looked up from germline, CDR1 is LGHDT and CDR2 is YNNKEL (reference sequence). J gave up 8 bases and V 4 bases, and 5 bases lay outside the gene matches. The CDR3 length is 14 residues. The CDR3: CASSPGLAGVKQYF. The CDR3 nucleotides read TGTGCCAGCAGCCCTGGACTAGCGGGAGTAAAGCAGTACTTC.

The chain recombines TRBV6-4 with TRBJ1-2, with D uncertain. Between the trimmed V and J ends, which lost 2 bases and 4 bases, there was a span of 8 bases. Germline loops: CDR1 MRHNA, CDR2 SNTAGT. CDR3 size: 13 residues. CDR3 coding DNA: TGTGCCAGCAGTGACAAACGGGGCTATGGCTACACCTTC. This codes for CASSDKRGYGYTF.

V usage is TRBV11-2 and J usage is TRBJ1-1, with TRBD1 matching over 9 bases. From germline, CDR1 is SGHAT and CDR2 FQNNGV. The CDR3 totals 15 residues. The V and J ends lost 5 bases and 6 bases, in that order; junction bases with no gene match: 10. CDR3 coding DNA: TGTGCCAGCAGCAAATCGGGACAGGGAAGCCCTGAAGCTTTCTTT. Its translation: CASSKSGQGSPEAFF. Full variable domain (remainder filled in from reference TRBV11-2 and TRBJ1-1): EAGVAQSPRYKIIEKRQSVAFWCNPISGHATLYWYQQILGQGPKLLIQFQNNGVVDDSQLPKDRFSAERLKGVDSTLKIQPAKLEDSAVYLCASSKSGQGSPEAFFGQGTRLTVV.

The V and J genes are TRBV20-1 and TRBJ1-1, with D uncertain. CDR1 is DFQATT, CDR2 SNEGSKA, per germline (reference sequence). Trimming shortened V by 4 bases and J by 6 bases, and 21 bases separated the two germline ends. The CDR3 extends over 15 amino acids. This CDR3 is CSATGSYQIQAEAFF. The CDR3 DNA reads as TGCAGTGCTACCGGTTCGTATCAGATCCAGGCTGAAGCTTTCTTT.

This clonotype was found a few times. CDR3: CASSNPGQGIAGRPYEQYF. DNA for the CDR3: TGTGCCAGCAGTAACCCGGGACAGGGGATAGCGGGACGCCCCTACGAGCAGTACTTC. V usage is TRBV27 and J usage is TRBJ2-7; TRBD1 aligns across 10 bases. The CDR3 covers 19 residues. Per germline, CDR1 MNHEY and CDR2 SMNVEV (reference sequence). The V and J ends lost 5 bases and 2 bases, in that order; junction bases with no gene match: 18.

This clonotype has ten or more counts. The V and J genes are TRBV20-1 and TRBJ2-1; D ambiguous. From germline, CDR1 is DFQATT and CDR2 SNEGSKA (reference sequence). This CDR3 is built from 11 residues. With 4 bases removed from V and 6 bases from J, the gap between germline ends came to 7 bases. The CDR3 DNA sequence: TGCAGTGCTACCTTTCGCAATGAGCAGTTCTTC. Protein: CSATFRNEQFF.

This clonotype was picked up many times. CDR3 nucleotides: TGCAGTGGCCTCGGAGGGCAGTCCTACAATGAGCAGTTCTTC. Its translation: CSGLGGQSYNEQFF. The J gene is TRBJ2-1, the V gene TRBV20-1; a weak D match, TRBD2 (6 bases). CDR3 length equals 14 residues. Germline V gene data show CDR1 as DFQATT and CDR2 as SNEGSKA (reference sequence). Trimming cost V 7 bases and J 1 base, with 14 bases left between them.

In its sample, this clonotype was seen a few times. This chain connects TRBV6-1 to TRBJ2-2; perhaps TRBD1 as D (6 bases). This CDR3 has 14 amino acids. With 6 bases removed from V and 6 bases from J, the gap between germline ends came to 14 bases. CDR1 and CDR2 from the germline V gene are MNHNS and SASEGT. The CDR3 spells CASRNQQGPGELFF. In nucleotides, the CDR3 is TGTGCCAGCAGGAACCAACAGGGTCCCGGGGAGCTGTTTTTT.

The chain employs TRBV20-1 and TRBJ2-7; 9 bases line up with TRBD2. V lost 7 bases, J lost 2 bases, and 12 bases stayed unmatched. Germline CDR1 and CDR2: DFQATT and SNEGSKA (reference sequence). CDR3 length equals 15 residues. CDR3 sequence: CSVRPPGLAPYEQYF. The DNA of the CDR3 is TGCAGTGTTAGGCCACCAGGACTAGCGCCCTACGAGCAGTACTTC.